The 5 T cell receptor beta chains listed next were all sequenced from one sample in a study of Ad26.COV2.S vaccination and SARS-CoV-2 variants. Data came from immunoSEQ multiplex PCR; TCRdb stores just in-frame clones and leaves some out. Among about 680,000 clones listed, 89% were seen once. Treatment in this sample: about 20 received Ad26.COV2.S at low or high dose, single or two shots; several received placebo; per-sample allocation not given. All samples were drawn on day 63, counting from the first vaccine or placebo injection. Sequenced material: peripheral blood, taken in a trial of Ad26.COV2.S vaccine versus placebo. These receptors all stem from a person between 18 and 65 years old who received the Ad26.COV2.S COVID-19 vaccine or a placebo.

The chain recombines TRBV12-3 or TRBV12-4 with TRBJ1-1; D is ambiguous. V was trimmed by 7 bases and J by 5 bases, leaving 11 bases between them. The CDR3 consists of 12 residues. CDR3 loop: CASNRPGTEAFF. Here the CDR3 DNA reads TGTGCCAGCAACCGGCCCGGAACTGAAGCTTTCTTT.

V gene TRBV18 combines with J gene TRBJ2-6; D is unclear. The germline V gene has CDR1 KGHSH and CDR2 LQKENI. V dropped 2 bases and J dropped 4 bases, with 9 bases sitting between them. This CDR3 contains 15 residues. CDR3 DNA sequence: TGTGCCAGCTCACCAATAGGAGCCGGGGCCAACGTCCTGACTTTC. Amino acids: CASSPIGAGANVLTF.

V gene TRBV6-6 combines with J gene TRBJ2-5, with 11 bases fitting TRBD2. Germline V CDR1 and CDR2: MNHNY, SVGAGI (reference sequence). The trim removed 8 bases at V and 4 bases at J, leaving 9 bases unmatched. The CDR3 consists of 15 residues. Written as DNA, the CDR3 is TGTGCCAGCGATTCCCGTAGCGGGAGGGGAGAGACCCAGTACTTC. Translated, it gives CASDSRSGRGETQYF.

The V gene is TRBV3-1 (or the pseudogene TRBV3-2), the J gene TRBJ2-1; 12 nucleotides match TRBD2. The CDR3 length is 17 residues. Losses at the gene ends were 0 bases for V and 8 bases for J; bases not matched to a gene: 8. Germline V gives CDR1 LGHDT, CDR2 YNNKEL (reference sequence). The CDR3 protein is CASSQETSGRFGDEQFF. The CDR3 nucleotides are TGTGCCAGCAGCCAAGAGACTAGCGGGAGATTCGGCGATGAGCAGTTCTTC.

V gene TRBV10-3 combines with J gene TRBJ1-5; no clear D. Germline CDR1 and CDR2: ENHRY and SYGVKD. Trimming pared 6 bases from V and 5 bases from J, leaving 11 bases between. This CDR3 contains 13 residues. CDR3 DNA: TGTGCCATCAGGGCCGGTAAGGATCAGCCCCAGCATTTT. This translates into CAIRAGKDQPQHF.